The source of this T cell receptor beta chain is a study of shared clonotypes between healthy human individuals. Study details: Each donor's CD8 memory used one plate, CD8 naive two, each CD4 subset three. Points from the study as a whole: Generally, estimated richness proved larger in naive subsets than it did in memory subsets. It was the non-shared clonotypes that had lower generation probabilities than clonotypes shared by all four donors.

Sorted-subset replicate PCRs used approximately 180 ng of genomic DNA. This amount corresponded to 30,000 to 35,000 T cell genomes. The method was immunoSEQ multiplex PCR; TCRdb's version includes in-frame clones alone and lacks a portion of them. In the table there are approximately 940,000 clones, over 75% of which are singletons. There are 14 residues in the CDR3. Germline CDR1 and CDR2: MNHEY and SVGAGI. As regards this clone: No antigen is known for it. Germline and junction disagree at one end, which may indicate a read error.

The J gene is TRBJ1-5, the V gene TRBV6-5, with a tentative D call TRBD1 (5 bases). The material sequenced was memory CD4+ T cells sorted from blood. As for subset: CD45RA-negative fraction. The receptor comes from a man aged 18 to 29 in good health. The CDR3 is CAISDGQGGQPQHF. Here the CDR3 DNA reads TGTGCCATCAGTGATGGGCAGGGAGGTCAGCCCCAGCATTTT.